A single T cell receptor beta chain is shown here with its context. This specimen comes from a study of shared clonotypes between healthy human individuals. Deep was the level used in running the assay. Ten immunoSEQ deep assay plates held the unsorted PBMC DNA. Original processing notes: From ImmunoSEQ came sequences covering only the junction and carrying no quality scores, so filtering differed. Using immunoSEQ multiplex PCR, the repertoire was profiled, and TCRdb retains in-frame clones only, with some absent. For V, J and clone size, that table is used; D and trimming come from the DNA. Found here are about 490,000 clones, 76% of them singletons; the top ten hold approximately 13%. The germline V gene encodes CDR1 SNHLY and CDR2 FYNNEI. Deletions cut 6 bases from V and 8 bases from J, with 14 bases between. The CDR3 runs to 13 residues.

The chain uses TRBV2 and TRBJ1-5; a possible D gene is TRBD1 (6 bases). The sequence was collected from a woman aged 40 to 55 in good health. Some clones in this sample may be carry-over from other donors' samples. Specimen: PBMCs. CDR3 in DNA: TGTGCCAGCAGATTAGGGGGAGGTGAGCCCCAGCATTTT. The encoded protein is CASRLGGGEPQHF.